These 14 T cell receptor beta chains originate from one sample sequenced in a study of T cell responses to AZD1222 COVID-19 vaccine. Method: immunoSEQ multiplex PCR; TCRdb's copy keeps in-frame clones and lacks some. The sample includes about 130,000 clones, approximately 90% of them seen just once. The specimen comprised peripheral blood, sampled on day 0 of AZD1222 vaccination. The receptors here all came from an adult in good health.

This clone showed up just a few times. The V call is TRBV7-8, the J call TRBJ1-1; a possible D gene is TRBD1 (6 bases). The CDR3 length is 13 residues. Germline V gives CDR1 SGHVS, CDR2 FQNEAQ. V dropped 1 base and J dropped 4 bases, with 7 bases sitting between them. The DNA of the CDR3 is TGTGCCAGCAGCTTAGGGGGGGCCACTGAAGCTTTCTTT. This translates into CASSLGGATEAFF.

The chain employs TRBV7-9 and TRBJ2-1; 13 nucleotides agree with TRBD2. V shed 4 bases, J shed 3 bases, and the junction held 3 bases outside the gene matches. CDR3 length: 16 residues. The V gene's germline CDR1 is SEHNR and CDR2 FQNEAQ (reference sequence). The CDR3 reads CASSSRTSGSYNEQFF. DNA of the CDR3: TGTGCCAGCAGCTCGAGGACTAGCGGGAGCTACAATGAGCAGTTCTTC.

The rearrangement uses TRBV7-2 and TRBJ2-7; D not resolved. Germline-derived CDR1 and CDR2 are SGHTA and FQGNSA. The CDR3 runs 11 residues. V dropped 3 bases and J dropped 0 bases, with 0 bases sitting between them. CDR3: CASSFSYEQYF. The CDR3 DNA follows: TGTGCCAGCAGCTTCTCCTACGAGCAGTACTTC.

The chain couples TRBV11-2 to TRBJ1-1; 10 positions match TRBD1. The CDR3 contains 15 residues. Unmatched junction bases numbered 11, after V lost 5 bases and J lost 8 bases. Germline CDR1 SGHAT, CDR2 FQNNGV. The CDR3 sequence: CASSLRQGAGTEAFF. The CDR3 DNA reads TGTGCCAGCAGCCTTCGACAGGGGGCCGGAACCGAAGCTTTCTTT.

The chain couples TRBV5-4 to TRBJ1-4; a possible D gene is TRBD1 (6 bases). Germline V gene sequence: CDR1 SGHNT, CDR2 YYREEE (reference sequence). This CDR3 is built from 12 residues. The V and J ends lost 0 bases and 12 bases respectively, with 9 bases between them. CDR3 protein: CASSLDRTELFF. The CDR3 nucleotides are TGTGCCAGCAGCTTGGACCGGACAGAACTGTTTTTT.

The chain has TRBV7-2 and TRBJ1-4; D is unresolved. Germline lookup yields CDR1 SGHTA and CDR2 FQGNSA. The CDR3 loop spans 14 amino acids. Trimming pared 4 bases from V and 8 bases from J, leaving 14 bases between. The CDR3 DNA is TGTGCCAGCAGCTCTCAGGTTTCGAGGGAAAAACTGTTTTTT. It codes for CASSSQVSREKLFF.

This chain joins TRBV9 and TRBJ2-1, with a weak D call TRBD1 (6 bases). The CDR3 sequence is 16 residues long. Between the trimmed V and J ends, which lost 3 bases and 7 bases, there was a span of 20 bases. CDR1 SGDLS and CDR2 YYNGEE come from the germline V gene. CDR3 sequence reads: CASSAGLRTQGNEQFF. The CDR3, as DNA: TGTGCCAGCAGCGCAGGACTGAGGACCCAGGGGAATGAGCAGTTCTTC.

CDR3 amino acids: CASSQVSGWTRDTEAFF. CDR3 DNA sequence: TGTGCCAGCAGCCAAGTTTCGGGGTGGACAAGGGACACTGAAGCTTTCTTT. The gene calls are TRBV3-1 (or the pseudogene TRBV3-2) and TRBJ1-1, with D possibly TRBD1 on 5 matching bases. Germline loops: CDR1 LGHDT, CDR2 YNNKEL (reference sequence). V lost 1 base and J lost 3, with 18 bases in between. The CDR3 consists of 17 residues.

The J gene is TRBJ2-1, the V gene TRBV7-9, with TRBD2 matching 11 bases. Unmatched junction bases numbered 4, after V lost 2 bases and J lost 4 bases. CDR1 SEHNR and CDR2 FQNEAQ come from the germline V gene (reference sequence). CDR3 length equals 16 residues. CDR3: CASSLHTSGGYNEQFF. CDR3 sequence (DNA): TGTGCCAGCAGCTTACACACTAGCGGGGGATACAATGAGCAGTTCTTC.

The gene calls are TRBV7-6 and TRBJ2-3, with D hard to call. In germline, CDR1 is SGHVS, CDR2 FNYEAQ. Trimming took 5 bases from V and 0 from J, leaving 3 bases between them. The CDR3 sequence is 12 residues long. The CDR3 region has the DNA TGTGCCAGCAGCAGTAGCACAGATACGCAGTATTTT. It is translated as CASSSSTDTQYF.

The chain links TRBV5-1 to TRBJ2-7; 11 bases are shared with TRBD2. Germline V gene sequence: CDR1 SGHRS, CDR2 YFSETQ. Trimming cost V 6 bases and J 7 bases; bases outside gene matches: 12. The CDR3 is 15 amino acids. The CDR3 sequence: CASTPIAGGPGEQYF. CDR3 nucleotide sequence: TGCGCCAGCACACCCATAGCGGGAGGGCCGGGAGAGCAGTACTTC.

J is TRBJ1-1 and V is TRBV10-3; the D gene is possibly TRBD1 (5 bases). The CDR3 contains 14 residues. The germline V gene encodes CDR1 ENHRY and CDR2 SYGVKD. Trimming shortened V by 5 bases and J by 1 base, and 11 bases separated the two germline ends. The CDR3: CAISPGRGNTEAFF. The CDR3 DNA reads as TGTGCCATCAGTCCGGGACGGGGGAACACTGAAGCTTTCTTT.

The chain couples TRBV19 to TRBJ2-7; 9 nucleotides line up with TRBD1. The trim removed 4 bases at V and 1 base at J, leaving 8 bases unmatched. This CDR3 is 16 amino acids long. Germline V lookup: CDR1 LNHDA, CDR2 SQIVND (reference sequence). The CDR3 nucleotides read TGTGCCAGTAGTAGATTTCCGGGACAGGGATCCTACGAGCAGTACTTC. This gives the protein CASSRFPGQGSYEQYF.

This clone has only a few counts. The V call is TRBV7-9, the J call TRBJ1-2; TRBD1 is a possible D gene (5 bases). V was shortened by 5 bases and J by 5 bases, with 18 bases between the two germline ends. This CDR3 is 15 amino acids long. Germline values: CDR1 SEHNR, CDR2 FQNEAQ (reference sequence). CDR3 in amino acids: CASSRGGVSGYGYTF. DNA of the CDR3: TGTGCCAGCAGCCGGGGAGGGGTCTCCGGGTATGGCTACACCTTC.